This entry lists 21 T cell receptor beta chains sequenced from one sample in a study of graft-versus-host responses after intestinal transplantation. Sequenced by immunoSEQ multiplex PCR; TCRdb stores in-frame clones only, minus some. The profile shows about 45,000 clones, around 90% of them singletons. The input for sequencing was PBMCs, taken 524 days after transplant. The source is a human patient who received an intestinal transplant, so some T cells may come from the graft donor.

The rearrangement joins TRBV11-1 to TRBJ2-5, with 13 nucleotides matching TRBD2. CDR3 size: 15 residues. Unmatched junction bases numbered 2, after V lost 6 bases and J lost 1 base. The germline CDR1 and CDR2 sequences are SGHAT and FQDESV (reference sequence). The CDR3 sequence: CASSRTSGSQETQYF. The CDR3 DNA reads as TGTGCCAGCAGTAGGACTAGCGGGAGCCAAGAGACCCAGTACTTC.

The chain's CDR3 is CASSQDRERGLNSPLHF. The CDR3 DNA sequence: TGTGCCAGCAGCCAAGATCGGGAACGGGGCTTAAATTCACCCCTCCACTTT. This chain uses TRBV14 with TRBJ1-6, with D tentatively TRBD1 (5 bases). The CDR3 consists of 17 residues. Between the trimmed V and J ends, which lost 0 bases and 7 bases, there was a span of 16 bases. Germline assignment: CDR1 SGHDN and CDR2 FVKESK.

The genes are TRBV4-1 and TRBJ1-4; TRBD1 is a possible D gene (5 bases). There are 16 residues in the CDR3. Per germline, CDR1 MGHRA and CDR2 YSYEKL. The germline V and J ends were trimmed by 0 bases and 6 bases, with 14 bases remaining between them. CDR3 sequence reads: CASSQEAAGVDEKLFF. The CDR3 region has the DNA TGCGCCAGCAGCCAAGAAGCGGCGGGGGTCGATGAAAAACTGTTTTTT.

J is TRBJ2-7 and V is TRBV10-1; tentatively, D is TRBD1 (5 bases). V gave up 6 bases and J gave up 5 bases, with 17 bases separating them. CDR3 length equals 14 residues. Germline CDR1 reads WNHNN; CDR2 reads SYGVQD (reference sequence). This CDR3 is CASSPVGRADEQYF. DNA for the CDR3: TGCGCCAGCAGCCCGGTGGGCAGGGCCGACGAGCAGTACTTC.

The gene calls are TRBV28 and TRBJ1-1; no clear D gene. The CDR3 runs 11 residues. Germline CDR1 reads MDHEN; CDR2 reads SYDVKM. Trimming removed 1 base at V and 6 bases at J, with 3 bases between. CDR3 bases: TGTGCCAGCAGTTTATTCTCTGAAGCTTTCTTT. The encoded protein is CASSLFSEAFF. Together with reference TRBV28 and TRBJ1-1, the CDR3 gives the full variable domain: DVKVTQSSRYLVKRTGEKVFLECVQDMDHENMFWYRQDPGLGLRLIYFSYDVKMKEKGDIPEGYSVSREKKERFSLILESASTNQTSMYLCASSLFSEAFFGQGTRLTVV.

This chain joins TRBV5-1 and TRBJ2-7; D is perhaps TRBD1 or TRBD2 (5 bases each). The CDR3 runs to 14 residues. CDR1 and CDR2 from the germline V gene are SGHRS and YFSETQ. Trimming took off 2 bases at V and 4 bases at J, with 13 bases between the two ends. CDR3 coding DNA: TGCGCCAGCAGCTTAGGGACGGGAAGATACGAGCAGTACTTC. Residues: CASSLGTGRYEQYF.

The J gene is TRBJ1-4, the V gene TRBV30; D is uncertain. V shed 0 bases and J shed 0 bases, with 8 bases lying between them. The germline V gene encodes CDR1 GTSNPN and CDR2 SVGIG (reference sequence). This CDR3 spans 15 amino acids. The CDR3 DNA follows: TGTGCCTGGAGTGTTGGGCAGACAACTAATGAAAAACTGTTTTTT. Translated, it gives CAWSVGQTTNEKLFF.

The chain combines TRBV10-2 with TRBJ2-7; D is undetermined. The CDR3 consists of 14 residues. With 7 bases removed from V and 2 bases from J, the gap between germline ends came to 15 bases. CDR1 and CDR2 (germline): WSHSY, SAAADI. The CDR3 DNA reads TGCGCCAGCACGTCAGCTAGTTCTACCTACGAGCAGTACTTC. Translation: CASTSASSTYEQYF.

This chain uses TRBV28 with TRBJ1-2, with a tentative D call TRBD1 (6 bases). Germline-derived CDR1 and CDR2 are MDHEN and SYDVKM. This CDR3 region has 13 residues. Trimming removed 7 bases from V and 4 bases from J, with 13 bases in between. The DNA of the CDR3 is TGTGCCAGCACCGTAGGGGGGATCTATGGCTACACCTTC. Protein: CASTVGGIYGYTF.

The chain couples TRBV25-1 to TRBJ1-4, with no clear D. The CDR3 length is 14 residues. V lost 4 bases, J lost 4 bases, and 10 bases lay in between. Germline V lookup: CDR1 MGHDK, CDR2 SYGVNS. The CDR3 bases are TGTGCCAGCAGTGGGGGTAGAGGTAATGAAAAACTGTTTTTT. Protein product: CASSGGRGNEKLFF.

V is TRBV27 and J is TRBJ1-1; TRBD1 aligns across 10 bases. Germline CDR1 and CDR2: MNHEY and SMNVEV (reference sequence). CDR3 length equals 13 residues. Trimming took 5 bases from V and 10 from J; bases not matched to a gene: 7. The CDR3 bases are TGTGCCAGCAGTCCGAGACAGGGGGCGGGAGCTTTCTTT. It translates to CASSPRQGAGAFF.

This rearrangement joins TRBV28 to TRBJ1-6; the match to TRBD1 covers 8 bases. Germline V CDR1 and CDR2: MDHEN, SYDVKM. Trimming removed 4 bases from V and 6 bases from J; junction bases left unmatched: 8. CDR3 length: 16 residues. The CDR3, as DNA: TGTGCCAGCAGTTCAAGCACAGGGGGGTCTAATTCACCCCTCCACTTT. This codes for CASSSSTGGSNSPLHF.

The chain is built from TRBV7-9 and TRBJ1-1, with D hard to call. Deletions cut 6 bases from V and 1 base from J, with 15 bases between. CDR1 is SEHNR, CDR2 FQNEAQ, per germline (reference sequence). This CDR3 spans 15 amino acids. The CDR3 region has the DNA TGTGCCAGCAGTTACTCGATGGCAGGGAACACTGAAGCTTTCTTT. Protein: CASSYSMAGNTEAFF.

The V gene is TRBV14, the J gene TRBJ2-1; 7 bases are a match to TRBD1. J gave up 5 bases and V 4 bases, and 5 bases lay outside the gene matches. Per germline, CDR1 SGHDN and CDR2 FVKESK. This CDR3 is 14 amino acids long. The CDR3 DNA is TGTGCCAGCAGCCTCCGGGACAGAAACAATGAGCAGTTCTTC. Encoded protein: CASSLRDRNNEQFF.

The V and J genes are TRBV28 and TRBJ1-1; D is unclear. This CDR3 contains 13 residues. Trimming left V 2 bases short and J 7 bases short, with 11 bases between. Germline values: CDR1 MDHEN, CDR2 SYDVKM. The CDR3 reads CASSLTGKGEAFF. In DNA form, the CDR3 reads TGTGCCAGCAGTTTAACCGGTAAGGGTGAAGCTTTCTTT.

The CDR3 reads CASSTDRRGYTF. CDR3 nucleotide sequence: TGTGCCAGCAGCACGGACAGGCGGGGCTACACCTTC. The chain links TRBV11-3 to TRBJ1-2, with 7 nucleotides matching TRBD1. Trimming removed 5 bases from V and 8 bases from J; junction bases left unmatched: 5. Germline CDR1 and CDR2: SGHNT and YENEEA. The CDR3 covers 12 residues.

The chain employs TRBV9 and TRBJ1-3, with D hard to call. The CDR3 is made up of 15 amino acids. Germline V gene sequence: CDR1 SGDLS, CDR2 YYNGEE. V was pared by 0 bases and J by 0 bases, with 7 bases between. Here the CDR3 DNA reads TGTGCCAGCAGCGTAGAGGGTTCCTCTGGAAACACCATATATTTT. Residues: CASSVEGSSGNTIYF.

The gene calls are TRBV7-9 and TRBJ2-4; perhaps TRBD2 as D (6 bases). The V gene lost 2 bases and the J gene lost 3 bases, with 14 bases spanning the gap. This CDR3 is 16 amino acids long. Germline V gene sequence: CDR1 SEHNR, CDR2 FQNEAQ (reference sequence). The CDR3 sequence: CASSLMGGANKNIQYF. Here the CDR3 DNA reads TGTGCCAGCAGCTTAATGGGAGGAGCAAACAAAAACATTCAGTACTTC.

This chain joins TRBV5-1 and TRBJ1-2, with 8 bases identical to TRBD1. CDR1 and CDR2 from the germline V gene are SGHRS and YFSETQ. Trimming at V came to 0 bases and at J to 6 bases, leaving 10 bases not matched to a gene. This CDR3 comprises 16 residues. For the CDR3, the DNA is TGCGCCAGCAGCTTGGCCGCGGGACAGGTTTTGGATGGCTACACCTTC. This translates into CASSLAAGQVLDGYTF.

This clone appeared a single time. The chain joins TRBV7-3 to TRBJ2-6, with 13 nucleotides matching TRBD2. J lost 4 bases, V lost 4 bases, and 7 bases had no gene match. In germline, CDR1 is SGHTA, CDR2 FQGTGA. The CDR3 extends over 18 amino acids. The CDR3 coding sequence is TGTGCCAGCAGCTCCGGACTAGCGGGAGATCCGGGGGCCAACGTCCTGACTTTC. This encodes CASSSGLAGDPGANVLTF. The full variable domain, completed using reference TRBV7-3 and TRBJ2-6, is GAGVSQTPSNKVTEKGKYVELRCDPISGHTALYWYRQSLGQGPEFLIYFQGTGAADDSGLPNDRFFAVRPEGSVSTLKIQRTERGDSAVYLCASSSGLAGDPGANVLTFGAGSRLTVL.

V and J are TRBV25-1 and TRBJ1-6; D remains unclear. The CDR3 loop spans 15 amino acids. V lost 3 bases to trimming and J lost 7 bases, with 13 bases between them. Germline V CDR1 and CDR2: MGHDK, SYGVNS. This chain's CDR3 is CASSDGGGSNSPLHF. The CDR3 bases are TGTGCCAGCAGTGACGGAGGCGGGTCGAATTCACCCCTCCACTTT.